This T cell receptor beta chain was identified during a study of cytomegalovirus exposure and HLA in healthy donors. Germline CDR1 is MDHEN and CDR2 is SYDVKM. The CDR3 covers 15 residues. V was pared by 5 bases and J by 0 bases, with 3 bases of the junction left unmatched. Sequenced by immunoSEQ multiplex PCR; TCRdb stores in-frame clones only, minus some. The sample includes about 55,000 clones, 80% to 95% seen only once; the top ten take over 3%. Points from the study as a whole: Subsequent analysis found a tendency for first-cohort TCR clusters to co-occur within the 120 validation repertoires. Despite most TCR sequences being rare, some public TCRs occurred in many donors. Cytomegalovirus association was assigned to 150 to 200 TCR beta chains.

As concerns this clone: The antigen remains unidentified.

This TCR came from a young man in good health and CMV-seronegative. The chain combines TRBV28 with TRBJ1-4; 7 nucleotides match TRBD1. Input material: PBMCs. CDR3 sequence: CASSRTGATNEKLFF. The DNA of the CDR3 is TGTGCCAGCAGTAGAACAGGGGCAACTAATGAAAAACTGTTTTTT.